This T cell receptor beta chain appears in the sequencing data of a study of blood T cell repertoires in COVID-19. With 5 bases clipped from V and 4 bases from J, the junction kept 8 bases outside the gene matches. Germline values: CDR1 MDHEN, CDR2 SYDVKM. The CDR3 contains 17 residues. In the study's own analysis: Amplification of reference gene primers was used by the study to estimate nucleated cell counts. Profiled with immunoSEQ multiplex PCR; TCRdb holds only in-frame clones, not every one. V and J calls and clone size are copied from that table; D and trimming were computed from the DNA. The sample includes around 250,000 clones, around four fifths of them seen just once.

This clonotype originated in a man at least 80 years old with acute or convalescent COVID-19. The chain combines TRBV28 with TRBJ2-1; 13 nucleotides align to TRBD2. What was sequenced was peripheral blood. DNA for the CDR3: TGTGCCAGCAGTCCACCGGGACTAGCGGGACCTTACAATGAGCAGTTCTTC. Its protein product is CASSPPGLAGPYNEQFF.